Below, 24 T cell receptor beta chains from the same sample are listed, as sequenced in a study of CD8+ T cells in alopecia areata. Sorting of pooled cutaneous lymph node cells used CD4, CD8alpha, NKG2D, NKG2ACE and other markers. RNA extraction was followed by reverse transcription into cDNA, which acted as the sequencing template. Using immunoSEQ multiplex PCR, the repertoire was profiled, and TCRdb retains in-frame clones only, with some absent. The counts give 270,000 or so clones, none of them seen only once; around 1.2% is held by the top ten. Input material: CD4+ T cells sorted from a lymph node. The receptors shown here come from a C3H/HeJ mouse with alopecia areata. Mice of this strain are of MHC haplotype H2-k.

In this sample, this clone turned up a few times. The gene symbols are mouse symbols. The read is 4 residues too short to cover the CDR3 end, so that end is filled in from the germline J gene. The rearrangement joins TRBV31 to TRBJ1-2; TRBD1 might be the D (5 bases). This CDR3 has 14 amino acids. Trimming removed 1 base at V and 4 bases at J, with 13 bases between. Germline V CDR1 and CDR2: GKSSPN, SITVG. The sequenced CDR3 bases are TGTGCCTGGAGTCGGAGAGGGAGGGGCTCC. It encodes CAWSRRGRGS. The entire CDR3 is CAWSRRGRGSDYTF.

A remark on this clone: Mouse names are used for the genes. The CDR3 end is not reached by the read, which stops 4 residues before it; the germline J gene fills it in. The same CDR3 is also encoded by other DNA sequences in this sample. This chain connects TRBV1 to TRBJ2-3; a possible D gene is TRBD1 (5 bases). The CDR3 length is 15 residues. The germline CDR1 and CDR2 sequences are NSQYPW and LRSPGD (reference sequence). With 3 bases removed from V and 0 bases from J, the gap between germline ends came to 10 bases. Partial CDR3 DNA: TGCACCTGCAGTGCCCCGACAGCTAGTGCAGAA. Its protein product is CTCSAPTASAE. The full CDR3 protein reads CTCSAPTASAETLYF.

Notes on this clone: Gene names and germline match the mouse. The CDR3 goes on 4 residues after the read ends, and that part is filled in from the germline J gene. The J gene is TRBJ2-2, the V gene TRBV19, with 7 nucleotides matching TRBD1. Losses at the gene ends were 6 bases for V and 0 bases for J; bases not matched to a gene: 5. The CDR3 spans 15 residues. Per the germline V gene, CDR1 is FNHDT and CDR2 is SITEND (reference sequence). The part of the CDR3 DNA that was read is TGTGCCAGCATCCGGGACAGCGCAAACACCGGG. It is translated as CASIRDSANTG. The full CDR3 reads CASIRDSANTGQLYF.

This clone was counted between two and nine times. Germline and genes here are mouse. From the germline J gene comes the end of the CDR3, since the read stops 4 residues before it. The rearrangement links TRBV19 to TRBJ2-1, with 8 nucleotides matching TRBD2. The germline V gene has CDR1 FNHDT and CDR2 SITEND (reference sequence). The CDR3 is 14 residues long. Germline trimming cut 3 bases from V and 4 bases from J; bases unmatched to any gene: 3. CDR3 sequence reads: CASSKNWGYAEQFF. CDR3 DNA, as far as it was read: TGTGCCAGCAGTAAGAACTGGGGGTATGCT. Full variable domain (missing parts from reference TRBV19 and TRBJ2-1): GGIITQTPKFLIGQEGQKLTLKCQQNFNHDTMYWYRQDSGKGLRLIYYSITENDLQKGDLSEGYDASREKKSSFSLTVTSAQKNEMAVFLCASSKNWGYAEQFFGPGTRLTVL.

This clone appeared a few times. Gene names and germline match the mouse. Read coverage stops 4 residues before the CDR3 terminus; the germline J gene supplies the remainder. The sample contains more than one DNA sequence encoding this CDR3. V usage is TRBV1 and J usage is TRBJ2-5; the D gene is possibly TRBD2 (6 bases). Germline CDR1 reads NSQYPW; CDR2 reads LRSPGD (reference sequence). The length of the CDR3 is 13 residues. Incomplete CDR3 DNA: TGCACCTGCAGTGCCGGGACTTTAGAC. Translated: CTCSAGTLD. The complete CDR3 reads CTCSAGTLDTQYF.

This clone was seen many times. Relative to the germline gene, one junction end is altered; a read error may explain this. Mouse names are used for the genes. The missing CDR3 end, 4 residues past where the read stops, is filled in from the germline J gene. The sample has other DNA sequences that encode this CDR3 too. The chain recombines TRBV17 with TRBJ2-2, with a tentative D call TRBD1 (5 bases). CDR1 is MNHDT and CDR2 is YYDKIL in the germline V gene. This CDR3 spans 14 amino acids. This chain's CDR3 is CASSGDRNTGQLYF. The covered CDR3 bases are TGTGCTAGCAGTGGAGACAGAAACACCGGG.

To note about this clone: The gene names given are mouse names. Read sequence stops 4 residues before the CDR3 end, and the germline J gene provides the missing end. The J gene is TRBJ2-7, the V gene TRBV13-1, with 7 bases aligning to TRBD1. J lost 0 bases, V lost 3 bases, and 9 bases had no gene match. The CDR3 spans 16 residues. Per the germline V gene, CDR1 is NSHNY and CDR2 is SYGAGN. CDR3 DNA, as far as it was read: TGTGCCAGCAGTGGATCCTCGGGACAGAACTCCTAT. Its translation is CASSGSSGQNSY. The complete CDR3 protein is CASSGSSGQNSYEQYF.

This clone was detected a few times. Genes and germline come from the mouse. The read comes to an end 4 residues before the CDR3 does, leaving the germline J gene to fill in the end. The rearrangement joins TRBV1 to TRBJ2-2; weak D call: TRBD1 (6 bases). Germline V lookup: CDR1 NSQYPW, CDR2 LRSPGD (reference sequence). This CDR3 spans 15 amino acids. Trimming cost V 3 bases and J 2 bases, with 10 bases left between them. The CDR3 protein is CTCSASQGNTGQLYF. The DNA read from the CDR3 is TGCACCTGCAGTGCCAGTCAGGGGAACACCGGG.

There are a few counts of this clone. The germline and genes are mouse ones. The read stops 4 residues short of the end of the CDR3; the missing end is completed from the germline J gene. The chain links TRBV14 to TRBJ2-5, with 12 bases matching TRBD1. CDR1 is SGHDT, CDR2 FRDEAV, per germline. The CDR3 loop spans 16 amino acids. The covered CDR3 bases are TGTGCCAGCAGTTTAGGGACAGGGGGCGATGGAGAC. Translating gives CASSLGTGGDGD. The CDR3, in full, reads CASSLGTGGDGDTQYF.

This clone was seen a handful of times. Genes and germline are mouse. The read ends 4 residues early relative to the CDR3; the germline J gene fills the gap. This CDR3 is also generated by other DNA sequences in the sample. V usage is TRBV19 and J usage is TRBJ2-2; 7 bases are shared with TRBD1. The junction had 4 bases not matched to a gene; V was cut back by 3 bases and J by 2 bases. The germline V gene has CDR1 FNHDT and CDR2 SITEND (reference sequence). There are 15 residues in the CDR3. The DNA read from the CDR3 is TGTGCCAGCAGTAGACAGGGACAGAACACCGGG. It is translated as CASSRQGQNTG. The entire CDR3 reads CASSRQGQNTGQLYF.

There are a few counts of this clone. Genes here carry mouse names. The read comes to an end 4 residues before the CDR3 does, leaving the germline J gene to fill in the end. The chain recombines TRBV19 with TRBJ2-7; D unclear. The CDR3 length is 13 residues. Trimming took off 3 bases at V and 3 bases at J, with 10 bases between the two ends. CDR1 and CDR2 from the germline V gene are FNHDT and SITEND (reference sequence). This CDR3 is CASSRQTLYEQYF. CDR3 DNA (partial): TGTGCCAGCAGTAGACAAACCCTCTAT.

This clone occurred many times. Gene and germline names: mouse. The read finishes 4 residues shy of the CDR3 end, and the germline J gene is used to complete it. Other DNA variants within this sample encode the same CDR3. This chain connects TRBV1 to TRBJ1-2; D is ambiguous. Trimming left V 0 bases short and J 0 bases short, with 8 bases between. The CDR3 spans 15 residues. CDR1 is NSQYPW and CDR2 is LRSPGD in the germline V gene (reference sequence). The DNA read from the CDR3 is TGCACCTGCAGTGCAGATCAAACAGCAAACTCC. Translation: CTCSADQTANS. Given in full, the CDR3 is CTCSADQTANSDYTF.

On this clone itself: Any gene name here is a mouse gene name. The CDR3 is cut off 4 residues early in the read; its end comes from the germline J gene. Other nucleotide sequences from this sample produce the same CDR3. The chain carries TRBV1 and TRBJ2-5; 10 positions agree with TRBD1. The CDR3 covers 14 residues. From germline, CDR1 is NSQYPW and CDR2 LRSPGD (reference sequence). CDR3 amino acids: CTCSAGQGRDTQYF. CDR3 DNA (partial): TGCACCTGCAGTGCGGGACAGGGGCGAGAC. The full variable domain, with the rest looked up from reference TRBV1 and TRBJ2-5, is VTLLEQNPRWRLVPRGQAVNLRCILKNSQYPWMSWYQQDLQKQLQWLFTLRSPGDKEVKSLPGADYLATRVTDTELRLQVANMSQGRTLYCTCSAGQGRDTQYFGPGTRLLVL.

Concerning this clone: All gene names here are mouse names. The sample contains more than one DNA sequence encoding this CDR3. The DNA read from the CDR3 is TGTGCCAGCAGCCAGGACTGGGCAGAA. It yields the protein CASSQDWAE. The full CDR3 is CASSQDWAETLYF. The chain combines TRBV5 with TRBJ2-3, with TRBD2 matching over 7 bases. Sequencing ends 4 residues short of the CDR3 end; the germline J gene provides the rest. V shed 3 bases and J 3 bases; nucleotides not matched to a gene: 0. Germline values: CDR1 LGHNA, CDR2 YNLKQL (reference sequence). This CDR3 has 13 amino acids.

This clone appeared a few times. The genes are named according to mouse. The CDR3 sequence is CASSQQPGQLYF. The DNA read from the CDR3 is TGTGCCAGCAGCCAACAACCCGGG. The rearrangement links TRBV5 to TRBJ2-2; D not resolved. The read terminates 4 residues ahead of where the CDR3 ends, so the germline J gene completes it. Trimming shortened V by 2 bases and J by 6 bases, and 4 bases separated the two germline ends. The CDR3 length is 12 residues. The germline V gene has CDR1 LGHNA and CDR2 YNLKQL (reference sequence).

Comments on this clone: Mouse gene names and germline throughout. The read is 3 residues too short to cover the CDR3 end, so that end is filled in from the germline J gene. The V and J genes are TRBV13-3 and TRBJ1-6; tentative D call: TRBD1 (6 bases). TRBJ1-6 is sorted into the ORF group, with uncertain function. Germline-derived CDR1 and CDR2 are NNHDY and SYVADS. The V and J ends lost 0 bases and 4 bases respectively, with 8 bases between them. The CDR3 contains 15 residues. The CDR3 reads CASSDGDKYNSPLYF. The CDR3 DNA, read in part, is TGTGCCAGCAGTGATGGGGACAAATATAATTCGCCC.

As to this clone: Gene names refer to mouse genes. The CDR3 end is not reached by the read, which stops 4 residues before it; the germline J gene fills it in. The gene calls are TRBV19 and TRBJ2-3, with D possibly being TRBD1 (5 bases). The CDR3 consists of 13 residues. Per the germline V gene, CDR1 is FNHDT and CDR2 is SITEND (reference sequence). The CDR3 here is CASSITDKETLYF. Partial CDR3 DNA: TGTGCCAGCAGTATAACGGACAAAGAA. The variable domain in full, with the rest retrieved from reference TRBV19 and TRBJ2-3, is GGIITQTPKFLIGQEGQKLTLKCQQNFNHDTMYWYRQDSGKGLRLIYYSITENDLQKGDLSEGYDASREKKSSFSLTVTSAQKNEMAVFLCASSITDKETLYFGSGTRLTVL.

This clone was seen only a few times. The gene symbols are mouse symbols. The CDR3 end lies 4 residues beyond the end of the read and is filled in from the germline J gene. The chain employs TRBV14 and TRBJ1-1; D is perhaps TRBD1 (6 bases). Germline CDR1 SGHDT, CDR2 FRDEAV. There are 14 residues in the CDR3. The CDR3 is CASSRDWGGGEVFF. The sequenced part of the CDR3 DNA is TGTGCCAGCAGTCGGGACTGGGGGGGCGGA.

A note on this clone: The gene symbols are mouse symbols. The read terminates 4 residues ahead of where the CDR3 ends, so the germline J gene completes it. This chain links TRBV13-1 with TRBJ2-5, with TRBD1 identical over 8 bases. The germline CDR1 and CDR2 sequences are NSHNY and SYGAGN. The CDR3 runs to 14 residues. CDR3 loop: CASSVTGEGDTQYF. The part of the CDR3 DNA that was read is TGTGCCAGCAGTGTGACAGGGGAGGGAGAC.

In regard to this clone: The listed genes are named as in mouse. Coverage ceases 4 residues before the CDR3 finishes, and the germline J gene fills in the end. Within the sample, other DNA sequences also encode this same CDR3. V and J are TRBV19 and TRBJ1-2; 10 nucleotides match TRBD1. Germline CDR1 FNHDT, CDR2 SITEND (reference sequence). After removal of 5 bases from V and 3 bases from J, the junction contained 4 bases not matched to a gene. The CDR3 is 14 residues long. Incomplete CDR3 DNA: TGTGCCAGCAGCGACAGGGGGCGCGACTCC. This encodes CASSDRGRDS. The full CDR3 sequence reads CASSDRGRDSDYTF.

This clone has a handful of counts. Any gene name here is a mouse gene name. The observed sequence ends 4 residues before the CDR3 terminus, with the missing tail filled in from the germline J gene. V and J are TRBV1 and TRBJ2-7; possibly TRBD1 for D (6 bases). The germline gives CDR1 NSQYPW, CDR2 LRSPGD (reference sequence). The CDR3 spans 14 residues. CDR3: CTCSAEPQGYEQYF. The CDR3 DNA, read in part, is TGCACCTGCAGTGCAGAACCCCAGGGGTAT. The variable domain in full, completed from reference TRBV1 and TRBJ2-7, reads VTLLEQNPRWRLVPRGQAVNLRCILKNSQYPWMSWYQQDLQKQLQWLFTLRSPGDKEVKSLPGADYLATRVTDTELRLQVANMSQGRTLYCTCSAEPQGYEQYFGPGTRLTVL.

The sample holds a few counts of this clone. The germline and genes are mouse ones. The read terminates 4 residues ahead of where the CDR3 ends, so the germline J gene completes it. The rearrangement uses TRBV17 and TRBJ1-1; D unresolved. With 0 bases removed from V and 0 bases from J, the gap between germline ends came to 2 bases. This CDR3 comprises 13 residues. Germline CDR1 MNHDT, CDR2 YYDKIL. CDR3 in amino acids: CASSREANTEVFF. The sequenced CDR3 bases are TGTGCTAGCAGTAGAGAAGCAAACACA.

As concerns this clone: Genes and germline come from the mouse. CDR3 DNA (partial): TGTGCCAGCGCTCGGGACAGAAACTATGCT. This gives the protein CASARDRNYA. Given in full, the CDR3 is CASARDRNYAEQFF. This chain uses TRBV13-1 with TRBJ2-1; 7 bases fit TRBD1. The read gets to within 4 residues of the CDR3 end, and the germline J gene fills in the rest. Germline V gene lookup returns CDR1 NSHNY and CDR2 SYGAGN. V shed 7 bases, J shed 1 base, and the junction held 5 bases outside the gene matches. This CDR3 has 14 amino acids.

In regard to this clone: Mouse gene names apply. The missing CDR3 end, 4 residues past where the read stops, is filled in from the germline J gene. The chain joins TRBV13-1 to TRBJ2-7; tentatively, D is TRBD1 (6 bases). The CDR3 is 13 amino acids. The germline V gene encodes CDR1 NSHNY and CDR2 SYGAGN. The CDR3 protein is CASSDTGMYEQYF. The covered CDR3 bases are TGTGCCAGCAGTGACACAGGGATGTAT.